This record concerns one TCR beta chain sequence. This table comes from immunoSEQ multiplex PCR, and its TCRdb copy is limited to in-frame clones, with some not included. This sample carries 150,000 to 200,000 clones, roughly four fifths of them seen once, and the ten largest clones take 6% to 8%. The sample originates from a study of blood T cell repertoires in COVID-19. CDR1 GTSNPN and CDR2 SVGIG come from the germline V gene (reference sequence). V lost 8 bases, J lost 4 bases, and 8 bases stayed unmatched. CDR3 length: 13 residues. The chain joins TRBV30 to TRBJ1-3; 7 positions agree with TRBD1. This clonotype was obtained from a man in his forties or fifties who had recovered from COVID-19. Specimen: PBMCs or T cells enriched from blood (not recorded which). Here the CDR3 DNA reads TGTGCCCGACAGGGTTTGGCGGGAAACACCATATATTTT. It codes for CARQGLAGNTIYF.